This T cell receptor (beta chain) came from a study of cytomegalovirus exposure and HLA in healthy donors. Study results and caveats: Common viral pathogens seemed, in a later analysis, to connect with several of the most significant clusters.

Germline V gene sequence: CDR1 LNHDA, CDR2 SQIVND (reference sequence). This CDR3 is built from 12 residues. V shed 7 bases and J shed 7 bases, with 13 bases lying between them. PCR used 60 Vbeta primers and 13 Jbeta primers. Generated by immunoSEQ multiplex PCR, the TCRdb table keeps only in-frame clones and is missing some. The top ten clones hold approximately 3% of a sample with just over 150,000 clones, about 73% of them seen once. Regarding this clone: Its cognate antigen is unknown.

This TCR derives from a woman in her 40s in good health and CMV-seronegative. This chain links TRBV19 with TRBJ1-2, with D possibly being TRBD1 (5 bases). Sequences were obtained from PBMCs. CDR3 sequence: CASIQQGAGYTF. The DNA of the CDR3 is TGTGCCAGTATCCAGCAGGGCGCTGGCTACACCTTC.